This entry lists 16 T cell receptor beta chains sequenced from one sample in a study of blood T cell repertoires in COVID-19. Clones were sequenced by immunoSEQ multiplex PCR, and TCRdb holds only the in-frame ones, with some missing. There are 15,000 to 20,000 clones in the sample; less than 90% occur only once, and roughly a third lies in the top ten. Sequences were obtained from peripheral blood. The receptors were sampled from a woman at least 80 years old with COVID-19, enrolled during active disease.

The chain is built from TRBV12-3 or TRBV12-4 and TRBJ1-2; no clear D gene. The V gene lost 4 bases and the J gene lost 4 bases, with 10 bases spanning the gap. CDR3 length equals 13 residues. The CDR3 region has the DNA TGTGCCAGCAGTTCGGGGTATAGCTATGGCTACACCTTC. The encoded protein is CASSSGYSYGYTF.

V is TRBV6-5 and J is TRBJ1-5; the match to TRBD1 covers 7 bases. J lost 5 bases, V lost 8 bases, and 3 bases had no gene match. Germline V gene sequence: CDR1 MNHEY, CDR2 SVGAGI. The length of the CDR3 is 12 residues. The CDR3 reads CASGQADQPQHF. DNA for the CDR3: TGTGCCAGCGGACAGGCAGATCAGCCCCAGCATTTT.

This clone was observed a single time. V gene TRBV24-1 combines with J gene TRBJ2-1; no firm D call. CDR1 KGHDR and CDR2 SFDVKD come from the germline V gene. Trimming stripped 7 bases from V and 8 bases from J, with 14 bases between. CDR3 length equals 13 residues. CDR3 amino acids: CATRIQGQDEQFF. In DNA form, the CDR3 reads TGTGCCACCAGGATACAAGGTCAGGATGAGCAGTTCTTC.

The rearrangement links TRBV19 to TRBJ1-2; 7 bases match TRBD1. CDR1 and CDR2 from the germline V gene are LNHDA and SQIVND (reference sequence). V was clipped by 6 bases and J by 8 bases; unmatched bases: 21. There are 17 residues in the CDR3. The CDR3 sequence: CASSHRTGDIRARGYTF. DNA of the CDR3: TGTGCCAGTAGCCATAGAACAGGGGACATACGGGCCCGGGGCTACACCTTC.

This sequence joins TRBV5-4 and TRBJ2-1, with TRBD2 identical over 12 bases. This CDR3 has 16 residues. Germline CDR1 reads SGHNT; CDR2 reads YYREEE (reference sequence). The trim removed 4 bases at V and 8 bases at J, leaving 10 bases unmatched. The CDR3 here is CASSLPLAGGPYEQFF. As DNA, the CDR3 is TGTGCCAGCAGCCTTCCTCTAGCGGGAGGGCCATATGAGCAGTTCTTC.

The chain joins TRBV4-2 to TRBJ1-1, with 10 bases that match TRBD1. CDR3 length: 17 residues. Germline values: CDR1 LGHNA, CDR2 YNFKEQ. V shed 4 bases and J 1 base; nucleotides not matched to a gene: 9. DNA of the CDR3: TGTGCCAGCAGCCCATGGGACAGGGGCCTCGAGAACACTGAAGCTTTCTTT. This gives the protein CASSPWDRGLENTEAFF.

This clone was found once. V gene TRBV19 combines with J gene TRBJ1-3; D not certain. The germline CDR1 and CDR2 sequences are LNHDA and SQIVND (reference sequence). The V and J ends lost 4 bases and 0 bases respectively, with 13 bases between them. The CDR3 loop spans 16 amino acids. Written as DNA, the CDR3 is TGTGCCAGTAGTACCCGGGGAGGCTCCTCTGGAAACACCATATATTTT. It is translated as CASSTRGGSSGNTIYF. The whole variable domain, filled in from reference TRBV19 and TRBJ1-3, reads DGGITQSPKYLFRKEGQNVTLSCEQNLNHDAMYWYRQDPGQGLRLIYYSQIVNDFQKGDIAEGYSVSREKKESFPLTVTSAQKNPTAFYLCASSTRGGSSGNTIYFGEGSWLTVV.

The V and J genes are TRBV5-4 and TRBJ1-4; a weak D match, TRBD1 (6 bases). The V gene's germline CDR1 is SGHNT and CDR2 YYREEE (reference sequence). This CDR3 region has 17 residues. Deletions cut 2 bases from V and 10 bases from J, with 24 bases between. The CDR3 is CASSFSTGIFSTGKLFF. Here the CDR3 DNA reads TGTGCCAGCAGCTTTTCAACAGGGATTTTCTCCACTGGAAAACTGTTTTTT.

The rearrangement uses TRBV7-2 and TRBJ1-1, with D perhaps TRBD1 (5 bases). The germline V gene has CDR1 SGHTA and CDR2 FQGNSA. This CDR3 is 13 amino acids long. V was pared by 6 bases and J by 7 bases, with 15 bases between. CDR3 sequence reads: CASSSRAQGEAFF. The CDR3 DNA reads TGTGCCAGCAGTTCCAGGGCCCAGGGTGAAGCTTTCTTT.

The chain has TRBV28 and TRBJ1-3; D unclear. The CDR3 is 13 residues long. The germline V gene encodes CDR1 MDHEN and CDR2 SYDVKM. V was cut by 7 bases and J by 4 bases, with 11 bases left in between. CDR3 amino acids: CASIQGGGNTIYF. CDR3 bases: TGTGCCAGCATTCAAGGCGGGGGAAACACCATATATTTT.

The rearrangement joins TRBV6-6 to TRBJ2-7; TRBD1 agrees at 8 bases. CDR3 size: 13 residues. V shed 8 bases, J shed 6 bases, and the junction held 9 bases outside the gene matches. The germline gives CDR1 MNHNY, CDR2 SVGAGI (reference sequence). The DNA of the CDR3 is TGTGCCAGCGGACAGGGTAGAACTACCGAGCAGTACTTC. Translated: CASGQGRTTEQYF.

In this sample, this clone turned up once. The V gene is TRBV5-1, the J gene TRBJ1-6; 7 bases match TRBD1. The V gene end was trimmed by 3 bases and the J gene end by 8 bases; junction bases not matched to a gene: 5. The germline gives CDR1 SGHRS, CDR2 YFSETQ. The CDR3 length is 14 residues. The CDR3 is CASSSGDSYSPLHF. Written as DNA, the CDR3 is TGCGCCAGCAGCTCCGGGGACAGCTATTCACCCCTCCACTTT.

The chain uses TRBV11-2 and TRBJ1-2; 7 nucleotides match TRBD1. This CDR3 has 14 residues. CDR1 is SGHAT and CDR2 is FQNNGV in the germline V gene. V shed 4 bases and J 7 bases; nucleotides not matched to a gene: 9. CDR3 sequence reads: CASSSGGEGSGYTF. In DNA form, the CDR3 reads TGTGCCAGCAGCTCAGGGGGAGAGGGAAGTGGCTACACCTTC.

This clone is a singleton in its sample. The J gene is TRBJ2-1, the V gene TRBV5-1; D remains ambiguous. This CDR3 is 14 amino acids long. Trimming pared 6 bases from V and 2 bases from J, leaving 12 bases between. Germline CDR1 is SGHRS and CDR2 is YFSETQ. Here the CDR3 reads CASTMLATYNEQFF. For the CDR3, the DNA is TGCGCCAGCACGATGTTGGCAACCTACAATGAGCAGTTCTTC.

This CDR3 is CASSASGRTDTQYF. The CDR3 region has the DNA TGCGCCAGCAGCGCTAGCGGGCGCACAGATACGCAGTATTTT. The chain carries TRBV5-1 and TRBJ2-3; 8 bases align to TRBD2. V dropped 4 bases and J dropped 1; count of bases not matched to a gene: 2. The CDR3 consists of 14 residues. Germline values: CDR1 SGHRS, CDR2 YFSETQ. The full variable domain, in which reference TRBV5-1 and TRBJ2-3 provide the parts outside the CDR3, is KAGVTQTPRYLIKTRGQQVTLSCSPISGHRSVSWYQQTPGQGLQFLFEYFSETQRNKGNFPGRFSGRQFSNSRSEMNVSTLELGDSALYLCASSASGRTDTQYFGPGTRLTVL.

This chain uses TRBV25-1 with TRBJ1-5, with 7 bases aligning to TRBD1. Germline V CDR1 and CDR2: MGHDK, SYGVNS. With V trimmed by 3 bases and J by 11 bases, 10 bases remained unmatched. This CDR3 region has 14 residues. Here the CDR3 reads CASSDGQAGVAQHF. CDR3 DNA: TGTGCCAGCAGTGACGGACAGGCAGGAGTAGCCCAGCATTTT.